Presented here are 28 T cell receptor beta chains from one specimen sequenced in a study of blood T cell repertoires in COVID-19. TCRdb's table, derived via immunoSEQ multiplex PCR, lists solely in-frame clones and lacks some. The sample includes 350,000 to 550,000 clones, roughly nine tenths of them seen just once. Sequenced input: PBMCs or T cells enriched from blood (not recorded which). These receptors came from a young woman with acute COVID-19.

V gene TRBV19 combines with J gene TRBJ1-4; D is uncertain. Germline CDR1 and CDR2: LNHDA and SQIVND (reference sequence). Trimming removed 2 bases from V and 5 bases from J, with 9 bases in between. The CDR3 spans 14 residues. The CDR3 sequence is CASSIFRGNEKLFF. The CDR3 coding sequence is TGTGCCAGTAGTATATTCCGAGGAAATGAAAAACTGTTTTTT.

The rearrangement joins TRBV6-2 or TRBV6-3 to TRBJ2-1, with 10 bases that match TRBD1. J gave up 9 bases and V 2 bases, and 7 bases lay outside the gene matches. Germline V gene lookup returns CDR1 MNHEY and CDR2 SVGEGT. This CDR3 spans 15 amino acids. The CDR3 bases are TGTGCCAGCAGTTACGCCGGGACAGGGGTCAGTGAGCAGTTCTTC. Its translation is CASSYAGTGVSEQFF.

The genes are TRBV7-2 and TRBJ2-2; 12 bases fit TRBD2. With V trimmed by 5 bases and J by 11 bases, 6 bases remained unmatched. Germline V gives CDR1 SGHTA, CDR2 FQGNSA. CDR3 size: 14 residues. CDR3 protein: CASSILAGGSELFF. Written as DNA, the CDR3 is TGTGCCAGCAGCATACTAGCGGGGGGCTCCGAGCTGTTTTTT.

The chain is built from TRBV6-2 or TRBV6-3 and TRBJ2-7, with D possibly TRBD1 on 7 matching bases. Germline CDR1 and CDR2: MNHEY and SVGEGT. The CDR3 sequence is 17 residues long. The ends were cut back, 4 bases at V and 3 bases at J, with 22 bases in the middle. The CDR3 is CASSLVPGDRADYEQYF. CDR3 nucleotide sequence: TGTGCCAGCAGTTTGGTCCCGGGGGACAGAGCCGACTACGAGCAGTACTTC.

This clone came up once. The rearrangement uses TRBV28 and TRBJ1-5; D is uncertain. The germline V gene has CDR1 MDHEN and CDR2 SYDVKM. The ends were cut back, 2 bases at V and 0 bases at J, with 5 bases in the middle. CDR3 length equals 14 residues. This CDR3 reads CASSLQVSNQPQHF. CDR3 coding DNA: TGTGCCAGCAGTTTACAGGTTAGCAATCAGCCCCAGCATTTT. Variable domain in full (rest from reference TRBV28 and TRBJ1-5): DVKVTQSSRYLVKRTGEKVFLECVQDMDHENMFWYRQDPGLGLRLIYFSYDVKMKEKGDIPEGYSVSREKKERFSLILESASTNQTSMYLCASSLQVSNQPQHFGDGTRLSIL.

This clone showed up just once. This rearrangement joins TRBV18 to TRBJ1-6; 7 bases match TRBD1. The CDR3 extends over 13 amino acids. CDR1 and CDR2 (germline): KGHSH, LQKENI. Trimming at V came to 9 bases and at J to 4 bases, leaving 3 bases not matched to a gene. CDR3 bases: TGTGCCAGTGGGACAGATTATAATTCACCCCTCCACTTT. Protein product: CASGTDYNSPLHF.

In DNA, the CDR3 is TGTGCCAGCAGTCCTACTAGCGGGGTTCATTTCTTC. This encodes CASSPTSGVHFF. The rearrangement joins TRBV7-8 to TRBJ2-1, with TRBD2 matching over 10 bases. V shed 6 bases and J 16 bases; nucleotides not matched to a gene: 9. The CDR3 has 12 amino acids. In germline, CDR1 is SGHVS, CDR2 FQNEAQ.

CDR3 amino acids: CASSQGNRGNGANVLTF. In DNA form, the CDR3 reads TGTGCCAGCAGCCAAGGGAACAGGGGAAATGGGGCCAACGTCCTGACTTTC. The rearrangement uses TRBV3-1 (or the pseudogene TRBV3-2) and TRBJ2-6; 7 nucleotides line up with TRBD1. The ends lost 1 base at V and 3 bases at J; junction bases unmatched: 6. CDR1 and CDR2 (germline): LGHDT, YNNKEL (reference sequence). The CDR3 length is 17 residues.

This chain connects TRBV7-9 to TRBJ2-1; D gene unclear. CDR1 SEHNR and CDR2 FQNEAQ come from the germline V gene (reference sequence). The CDR3 is 14 amino acids. V was trimmed by 1 base and J by 4 bases, leaving 8 bases between them. The CDR3 spells CASSLDQVYNEQFF. The CDR3 DNA reads as TGTGCCAGCAGCTTAGACCAGGTGTACAATGAGCAGTTCTTC.

V is TRBV12-3 or TRBV12-4 and J is TRBJ1-2; D is uncertain. V lost 1 base, J lost 8 bases, and 8 bases lay in between. CDR3 length equals 12 residues. CDR3: CASSLGYTGYTF. The CDR3 DNA reads TGTGCCAGCAGTTTAGGATATACAGGCTACACCTTC.

The rearrangement uses TRBV23-1 and TRBJ1-1; no definite D call. TRBV23-1 is sorted into the ORF group, with uncertain function. The CDR3 runs to 13 residues. V was clipped by 7 bases and J by 10 bases, with 19 bases between them. CDR3 coding DNA: TGCGCCAGCATCAACTTCGTACGGGAGGCAGCTTTCTTT. Residues: CASINFVREAAFF.

This chain uses TRBV6-5 with TRBJ2-2; 7 nucleotides line up with TRBD2. Germline CDR1 reads MNHEY; CDR2 reads SVGAGI. CDR3 length equals 15 residues. The J segment lost 1 base and the V segment lost 7 bases, leaving 6 bases of the junction unmatched. The CDR3 reads CASNPKRENTGELFF. CDR3 nucleotide sequence: TGTGCCAGCAATCCAAAGCGGGAGAACACCGGGGAGCTGTTTTTT.

This clone was seen a few times. The J gene is TRBJ1-2, the V gene TRBV27, with unresolved D. V dropped 3 bases and J dropped 2 bases, with 7 bases sitting between them. The CDR3 is 13 amino acids. Germline CDR1 MNHEY, CDR2 SMNVEV (reference sequence). CDR3 bases: TGTGCCAGCAGTTTGGGCAGAAACTATGGCTACACCTTC. Translation: CASSLGRNYGYTF.

CDR3 region: CASSFSHYRASNTGELFF. The CDR3 DNA reads TGTGCCAGCAGCTTCTCCCACTACCGCGCGTCGAACACCGGGGAGCTGTTTTTT. This chain joins TRBV11-3 and TRBJ2-2; D gene uncertain. The CDR3 has 18 amino acids. Trimming took off 3 bases at V and 0 bases at J, with 17 bases between the two ends. The germline V gene has CDR1 SGHNT and CDR2 YENEEA.

Remarks on this clone: Different DNA sequences within this sample yield the same CDR3. The rearrangement joins TRBV18 to TRBJ2-5, with no clear D. Per germline, CDR1 KGHSH and CDR2 LQKENI. Trimming pared 2 bases from V and 1 base from J, leaving 5 bases between. CDR3 length: 13 amino acids. CDR3 residues: CASSPGLQETQYF. CDR3 DNA: TGTGCCAGCTCACCAGGCCTCCAAGAGACCCAGTACTTC.

The J gene is TRBJ1-2, the V gene TRBV21-1; the table assigns TRBD1, which was not confirmed against the DNA. TRBV21-1 is tagged as a pseudogene. The CDR3 contains 16 residues. The CDR3 region is CASSKGRQGLFYGYTF. Here the CDR3 DNA reads TGTGCCAGCAGCAAAGGGCGCCAGGGCCTTTTCTATGGCTACACCTTC.

This chain joins TRBV24-1 and TRBJ2-2, with 16 bases lining up with TRBD2. V lost 0 bases, J lost 2 bases, and 14 bases stayed unmatched. The CDR3 has 23 amino acids. Germline lookup yields CDR1 KGHDR and CDR2 SFDVKD. As DNA, the CDR3 is TGTGCCACCAGTGATTTGAGGGTCCCGGGACTAGCGGGAGGGTCTGATAACACCGGGGAGCTGTTTTTT. This translates into CATSDLRVPGLAGGSDNTGELFF.

The CDR3 sequence: CASSSEETQYF. The CDR3 coding sequence is TGTGCCAGCAGCTCAGAAGAGACCCAGTACTTC. The rearrangement uses TRBV7-6 and TRBJ2-5; D not resolved. CDR1 and CDR2 from the germline V gene are SGHVS and FNYEAQ. The CDR3 covers 11 residues. V lost 4 bases and J lost 3, with 3 bases in between.

The genes are TRBV6-5 and TRBJ2-1; 8 nucleotides match TRBD1. Trimming cost V 8 bases and J 6 bases; bases outside gene matches: 3. Germline values: CDR1 MNHEY, CDR2 SVGAGI. The CDR3 extends over 12 amino acids. CDR3 bases: TGTGCCAGCCGGGACAGGACCAATGAGCAGTTCTTC. Encoded protein: CASRDRTNEQFF.

The J gene is TRBJ1-1, the V gene TRBV10-3; the D is unclear. V was clipped by 6 bases and J by 1 base, with 12 bases between them. This CDR3 is built from 14 residues. Germline assignment: CDR1 ENHRY and CDR2 SYGVKD. The CDR3 here is CAISNLQANTEAFF. CDR3 coding DNA: TGTGCCATCAGCAATCTCCAGGCGAACACTGAAGCTTTCTTT.

This rearrangement joins TRBV5-1 to TRBJ2-5; TRBD1 aligns across 7 bases. CDR1 is SGHRS, CDR2 YFSETQ, per germline. The CDR3 runs 15 residues. V dropped 3 bases and J dropped 2; count of bases not matched to a gene: 7. DNA for the CDR3: TGCGCCAGCAGCTCTAATCCGGGACAGCAAGAGACCCAGTACTTC. This codes for CASSSNPGQQETQYF.

This chain joins TRBV13 and TRBJ2-7; TRBD2 matches 12 bases. The CDR3 is made up of 14 amino acids. Germline values: CDR1 PRHDT, CDR2 FYEKMQ (reference sequence). V lost 6 bases to trimming and J lost 7 bases; unmatched junction nucleotides: 7. This chain's CDR3 is CASSLLAGGREQYF. CDR3 coding DNA: TGTGCCAGCAGTCTCCTAGCGGGAGGGCGGGAGCAGTACTTC.

J is TRBJ1-5 and V is TRBV6-6, with 12 bases fitting TRBD1. Germline CDR1 is MNHNY and CDR2 is SVGAGI (reference sequence). With V trimmed by 5 bases and J by 6 bases, 11 bases remained unmatched. The CDR3 sequence is 17 residues long. The CDR3 sequence: CASSQNPPGQGAQPQHF. DNA of the CDR3: TGTGCCAGCAGTCAGAACCCGCCGGGACAGGGGGCTCAGCCCCAGCATTTT.

The V and J genes are TRBV5-1 and TRBJ1-3, with 7 positions matching TRBD1. This CDR3 has 17 amino acids. The germline V gene has CDR1 SGHRS and CDR2 YFSETQ. J lost 0 bases, V lost 4 bases, and 10 bases had no gene match. CDR3 bases: TGCGCCAGCAGCCGGGAGGGGACAGCCTCCTCTGGAAACACCATATATTTT. It yields the protein CASSREGTASSGNTIYF.

The chain carries TRBV27 and TRBJ2-7, with D possibly matching TRBD1 (5 bases). The length of the CDR3 is 15 residues. Germline loops: CDR1 MNHEY, CDR2 SMNVEV (reference sequence). Trimming left V 0 bases short and J 7 bases short, with 16 bases between. The DNA for the CDR3 is TGTGCCAGCAGTTTATCCCGGTCAGGGTTGGAAGAGCAGTACTTC. This codes for CASSLSRSGLEEQYF.

V is TRBV18 and J is TRBJ2-3, with D perhaps matching TRBD2 (6 bases). The CDR3 is 15 amino acids. V lost 1 base and J lost 6, with 14 bases in between. CDR1 is KGHSH, CDR2 LQKENI, per germline. CDR3 bases: TGTGCCAGCTCACCACAAGCGGTTCGGGGGGATACGCAGTATTTT. It codes for CASSPQAVRGDTQYF.

The chain couples TRBV4-1 to TRBJ1-6, with unresolved D. The CDR3 consists of 17 residues. The V and J ends lost 1 base and 10 bases respectively, with 20 bases between them. CDR1 is MGHRA and CDR2 is YSYEKL in the germline V gene. The CDR3 loop is CASSQATGFRERSPLHF. The CDR3 DNA reads TGCGCCAGCAGCCAAGCAACCGGGTTCCGAGAGAGGTCACCCCTCCACTTT.

The genes are TRBV4-1 and TRBJ1-2, with 10 bases that match TRBD1. The CDR3 totals 15 residues. The ends lost 3 bases at V and 2 bases at J; junction bases unmatched: 3. The germline V gene has CDR1 MGHRA and CDR2 YSYEKL. CDR3 loop: CASSQPGQGNYGYTF. CDR3 sequence (DNA): TGCGCCAGCAGCCAGCCGGGACAGGGGAACTATGGCTACACCTTC.